The clone carrying this T cell receptor (beta chain) was observed a few times. No antigen is known for it. One entry per CDR3 protein, called by TCRdb with MiXCR from the RT-PCR reads. The sample shows about 520,000 distinct CDR3 sequences, around 7.9% of them seen only once. The data were obtained in a study of response to subunit inactivated influenza vaccine. The CDR3 contains 18 residues. From germline, CDR1 is LGHNA and CDR2 YSLEER. J lost 4 bases, V lost 4 bases, and 16 bases had no gene match. Study-level findings and limits: Authors suggested that a seasonal influenza vaccination recruits few new T cells each time.

The specimen comprised PBMCs from blood, sampled around 25 months after vaccination. This chain uses TRBV4-3 with TRBJ2-3, with 8 bases identical to TRBD1. The TCR originated in a man aged 50-75 years who received an inactivated influenza vaccine. The CDR3 spells CASSPHPSGQDPPDTQYF. In nucleotides, the CDR3 is TGCGCCAGCAGCCCACACCCCTCGGGACAGGATCCCCCAGATACGCAGTATTTT.